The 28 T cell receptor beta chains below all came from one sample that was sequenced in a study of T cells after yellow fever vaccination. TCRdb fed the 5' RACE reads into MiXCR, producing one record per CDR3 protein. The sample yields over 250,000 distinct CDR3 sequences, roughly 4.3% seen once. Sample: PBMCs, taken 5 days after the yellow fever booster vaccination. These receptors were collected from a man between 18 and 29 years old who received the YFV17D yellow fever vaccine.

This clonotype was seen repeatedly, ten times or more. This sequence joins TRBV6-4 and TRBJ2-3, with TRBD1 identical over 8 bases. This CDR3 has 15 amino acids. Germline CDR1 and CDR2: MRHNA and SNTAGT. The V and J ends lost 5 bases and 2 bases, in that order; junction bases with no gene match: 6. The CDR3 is CASSYGTGSTDTQYF. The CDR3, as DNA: TGTGCCAGCAGTTACGGGACAGGTTCCACAGATACGCAGTATTTT.

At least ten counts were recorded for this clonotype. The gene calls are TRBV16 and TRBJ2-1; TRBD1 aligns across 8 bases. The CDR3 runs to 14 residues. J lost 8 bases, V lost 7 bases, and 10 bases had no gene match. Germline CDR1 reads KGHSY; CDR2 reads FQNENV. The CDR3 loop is CASTRGQGLDEQFF. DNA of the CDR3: TGTGCCAGCACCCGAGGACAGGGCTTGGATGAGCAGTTCTTC.

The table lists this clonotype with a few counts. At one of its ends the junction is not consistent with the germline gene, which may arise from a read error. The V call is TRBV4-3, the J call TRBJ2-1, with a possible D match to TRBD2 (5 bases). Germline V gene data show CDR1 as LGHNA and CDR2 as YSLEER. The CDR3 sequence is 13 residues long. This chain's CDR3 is CASSQDPFGLPSF. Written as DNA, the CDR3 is TGCGCCAGCAGCCAAGATCCCTTTGGACTCCCCTCTTTC.

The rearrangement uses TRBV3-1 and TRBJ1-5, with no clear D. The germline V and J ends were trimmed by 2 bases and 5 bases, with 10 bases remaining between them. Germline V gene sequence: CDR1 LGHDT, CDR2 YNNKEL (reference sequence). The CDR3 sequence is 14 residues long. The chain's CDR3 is CASSQSLGDQPQHF. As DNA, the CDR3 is TGTGCCAGCAGCCAAAGTCTTGGGGATCAGCCCCAGCATTTT.

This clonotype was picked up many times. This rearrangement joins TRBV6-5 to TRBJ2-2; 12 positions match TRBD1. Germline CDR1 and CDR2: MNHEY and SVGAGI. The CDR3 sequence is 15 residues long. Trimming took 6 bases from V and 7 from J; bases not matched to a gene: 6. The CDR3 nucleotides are TGTGCCAGCAGCCCGGGACAGGGGGCAGGCGGGGAGCTGTTTTTT. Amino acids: CASSPGQGAGGELFF.

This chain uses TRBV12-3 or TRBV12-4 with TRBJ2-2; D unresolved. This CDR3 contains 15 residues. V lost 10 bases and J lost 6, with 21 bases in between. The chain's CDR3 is CATKVRNIAAGELFF. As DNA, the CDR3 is TGTGCCACTAAAGTACGCAACATTGCGGCCGGGGAGCTGTTTTTT.

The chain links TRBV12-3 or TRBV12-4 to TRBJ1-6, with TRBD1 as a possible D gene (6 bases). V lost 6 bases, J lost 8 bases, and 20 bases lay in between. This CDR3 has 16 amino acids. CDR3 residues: CASSSAGAGAYSPLHF. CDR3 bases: TGTGCCAGCAGCTCCGCAGGGGCAGGGGCATATTCACCCCTCCACTTT.

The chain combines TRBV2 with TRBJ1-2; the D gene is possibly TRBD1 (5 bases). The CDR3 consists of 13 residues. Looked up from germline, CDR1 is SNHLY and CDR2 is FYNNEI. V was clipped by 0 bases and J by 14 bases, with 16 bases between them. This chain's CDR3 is CASSEAPVQGKTF. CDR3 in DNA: TGTGCCAGCAGTGAAGCCCCAGTGCAGGGTAAAACCTTC.

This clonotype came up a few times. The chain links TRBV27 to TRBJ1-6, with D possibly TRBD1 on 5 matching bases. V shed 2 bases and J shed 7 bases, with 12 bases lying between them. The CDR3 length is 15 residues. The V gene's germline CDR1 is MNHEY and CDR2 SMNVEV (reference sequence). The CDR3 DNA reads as TGTGCCAGCAGTTTAAGGGGCAGCGGGAATTCACCCCTCCACTTT. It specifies CASSLRGSGNSPLHF.

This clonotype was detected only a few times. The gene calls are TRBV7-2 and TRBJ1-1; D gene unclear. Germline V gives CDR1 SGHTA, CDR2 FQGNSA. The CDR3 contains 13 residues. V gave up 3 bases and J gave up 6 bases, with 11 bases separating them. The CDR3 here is CASSFGPEAEAFF. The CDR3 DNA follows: TGTGCCAGCAGCTTCGGGCCAGAGGCTGAAGCTTTCTTT.

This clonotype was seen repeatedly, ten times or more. CDR3 loop: CASRMRRGTDTQYF. CDR3 DNA: TGCGCCAGCAGGATGAGGCGGGGCACAGATACGCAGTATTTT. The chain combines TRBV5-1 with TRBJ2-3; a possible D gene is TRBD2 (5 bases). Germline CDR1 is SGHRS and CDR2 is YFSETQ. V shed 5 bases and J shed 1 base, with 11 bases lying between them. The CDR3 totals 14 residues. Using reference TRBV5-1 and TRBJ2-3 for the parts outside the CDR3, the full variable domain is KAGVTQTPRYLIKTRGQQVTLSCSPISGHRSVSWYQQTPGQGLQFLFEYFSETQRNKGNFPGRFSGRQFSNSRSEMNVSTLELGDSALYLCASRMRRGTDTQYFGPGTRLTVL.

The CDR3: CASTSGRSRTEAFF. DNA of the CDR3: TGTGCCAGCACCTCCGGCAGAAGCAGAACTGAAGCTTTCTTT. This rearrangement joins TRBV7-2 to TRBJ1-1, with D unresolved. Deletions cut 7 bases from V and 5 bases from J, with 17 bases between. CDR1 is SGHTA and CDR2 is FQGNSA in the germline V gene. CDR3 length equals 14 residues. Full variable domain (outside the CDR3, taken from reference TRBV7-2 and TRBJ1-1): GAGVSQSPSNKVTEKGKDVELRCDPISGHTALYWYRQSLGQGLEFLIYFQGNSAPDKSGLPSDRFSAERTGGSVSTLTIQRTQQEDSAVYLCASTSGRSRTEAFFGQGTRLTVV.

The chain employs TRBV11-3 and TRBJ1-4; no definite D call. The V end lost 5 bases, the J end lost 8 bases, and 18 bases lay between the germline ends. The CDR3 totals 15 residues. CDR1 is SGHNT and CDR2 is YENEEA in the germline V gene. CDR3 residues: CASSATAEKIEKLFF. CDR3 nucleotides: TGTGCCAGCAGCGCGACTGCAGAGAAGATCGAAAAACTGTTTTTT. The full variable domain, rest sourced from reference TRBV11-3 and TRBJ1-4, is EAGVVQSPRYKIIEKKQPVAFWCNPISGHNTLYWYLQNLGQGPELLIRYENEEAVDDSQLPKDRFSAERLKGVDSTLKIQPAELGDSAVYLCASSATAEKIEKLFFGSGTQLSVL.

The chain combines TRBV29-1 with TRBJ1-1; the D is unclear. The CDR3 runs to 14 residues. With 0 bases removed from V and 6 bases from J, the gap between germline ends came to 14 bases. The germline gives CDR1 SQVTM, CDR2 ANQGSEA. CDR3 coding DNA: TGCAGCGTTGAAGAACAGACCGGGGTCGCTGAAGCTTTCTTT. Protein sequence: CSVEEQTGVAEAFF.

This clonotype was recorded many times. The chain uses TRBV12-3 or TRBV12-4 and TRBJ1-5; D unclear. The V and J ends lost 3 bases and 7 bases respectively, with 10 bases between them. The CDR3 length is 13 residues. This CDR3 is CASSFSLAQPQHF. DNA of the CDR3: TGTGCCAGCAGTTTCTCCCTAGCCCAGCCCCAGCATTTT.

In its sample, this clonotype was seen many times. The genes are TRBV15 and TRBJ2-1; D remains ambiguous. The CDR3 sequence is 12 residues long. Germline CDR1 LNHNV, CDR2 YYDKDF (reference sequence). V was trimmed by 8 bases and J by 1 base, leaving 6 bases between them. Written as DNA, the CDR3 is TGTGCCACCCGATCGTCCTACAATGAGCAGTTCTTC. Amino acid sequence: CATRSSYNEQFF.

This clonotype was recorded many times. CDR3 protein: CASKEWLGGYTF. CDR3 nucleotides: TGTGCCAGCAAGGAGTGGTTGGGCGGCTACACCTTC. The V gene is TRBV6-4, the J gene TRBJ1-2; D remains unclear. There are 12 residues in the CDR3. Between the trimmed V and J ends, which lost 7 bases and 8 bases, there was a span of 14 bases. CDR1 is MRHNA and CDR2 is SNTAGT in the germline V gene.

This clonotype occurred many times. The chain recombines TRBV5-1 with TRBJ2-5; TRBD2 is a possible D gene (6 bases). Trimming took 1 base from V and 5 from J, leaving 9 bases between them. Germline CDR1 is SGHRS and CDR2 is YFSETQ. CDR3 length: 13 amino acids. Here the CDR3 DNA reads TGCGCCAGCAGCTTGCTAGCGATGGAGACCCAGTACTTC. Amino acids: CASSLLAMETQYF.

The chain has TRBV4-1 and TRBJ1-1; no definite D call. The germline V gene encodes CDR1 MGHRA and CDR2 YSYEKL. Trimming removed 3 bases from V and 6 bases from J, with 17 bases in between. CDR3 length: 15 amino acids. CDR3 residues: CASSQRELEYAEAFF. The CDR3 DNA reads TGCGCCAGCAGCCAGCGTGAGCTCGAGTACGCTGAAGCTTTCTTT.

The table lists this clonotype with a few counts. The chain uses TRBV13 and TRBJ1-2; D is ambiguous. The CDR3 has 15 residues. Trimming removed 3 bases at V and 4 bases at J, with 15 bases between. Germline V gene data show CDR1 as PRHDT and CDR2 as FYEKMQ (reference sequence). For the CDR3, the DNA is TGTGCCAGCAGCTTCACTCTGGAATCCGTCTATGGCTACACCTTC. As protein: CASSFTLESVYGYTF.

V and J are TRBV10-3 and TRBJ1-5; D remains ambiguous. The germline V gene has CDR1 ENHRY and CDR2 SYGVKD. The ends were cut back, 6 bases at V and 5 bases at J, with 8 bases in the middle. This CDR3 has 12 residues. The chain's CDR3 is CAISAGDQPQHF. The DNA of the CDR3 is TGTGCCATCAGCGCAGGCGATCAGCCCCAGCATTTT.

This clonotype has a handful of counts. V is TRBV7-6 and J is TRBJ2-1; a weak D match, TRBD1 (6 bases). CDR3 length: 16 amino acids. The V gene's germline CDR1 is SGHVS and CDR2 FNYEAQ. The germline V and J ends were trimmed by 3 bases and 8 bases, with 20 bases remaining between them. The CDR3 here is CASSFLTGARGDEQFF. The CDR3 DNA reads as TGTGCCAGCAGCTTTTTGACCGGCGCCAGGGGCGATGAGCAGTTCTTC.

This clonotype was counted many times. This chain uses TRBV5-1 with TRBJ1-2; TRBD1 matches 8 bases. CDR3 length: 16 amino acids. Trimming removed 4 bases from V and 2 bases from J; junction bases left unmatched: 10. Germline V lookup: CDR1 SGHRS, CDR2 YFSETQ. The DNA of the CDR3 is TGCGCCAGCAGCATCACAGGGGGTAGAGAGAACTATGGCTACACCTTC. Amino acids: CASSITGGRENYGYTF.

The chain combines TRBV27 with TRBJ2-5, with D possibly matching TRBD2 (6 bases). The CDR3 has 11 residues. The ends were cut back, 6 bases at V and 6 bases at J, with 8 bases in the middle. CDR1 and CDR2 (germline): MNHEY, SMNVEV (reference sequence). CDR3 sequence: CASRGRKTQYF. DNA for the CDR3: TGTGCCAGCAGGGGGAGGAAGACCCAGTACTTC.

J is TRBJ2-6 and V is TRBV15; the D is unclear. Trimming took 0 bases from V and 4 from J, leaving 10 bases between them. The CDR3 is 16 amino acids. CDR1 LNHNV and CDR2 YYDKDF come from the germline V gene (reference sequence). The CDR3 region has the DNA TGTGCCACCAGCAGAGATAAAGCGTACGGGGCCAACGTCCTGACTTTC. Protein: CATSRDKAYGANVLTF. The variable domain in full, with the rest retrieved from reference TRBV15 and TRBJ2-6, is DAMVIQNPRYQVTQFGKPVTLSCSQTLNHNVMYWYQQKSSQAPKLLFHYYDKDFNNEADTPDNFQSRRPNTSFCFLDIRSPGLGDTAMYLCATSRDKAYGANVLTFGAGSRLTVL.

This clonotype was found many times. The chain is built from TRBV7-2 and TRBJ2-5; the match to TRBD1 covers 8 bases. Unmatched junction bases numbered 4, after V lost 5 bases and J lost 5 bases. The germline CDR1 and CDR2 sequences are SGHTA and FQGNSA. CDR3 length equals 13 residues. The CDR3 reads CASSGQGWETQYF. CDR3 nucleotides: TGTGCCAGCAGCGGACAGGGTTGGGAGACCCAGTACTTC.

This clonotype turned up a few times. CDR3 sequence: CSARSPRDSNNVMEFF. Here the CDR3 DNA reads TGCAGTGCTAGATCCCCCCGGGACTCGAACAATGTGATGGAGTTCTTC. The chain carries TRBV20-1 and TRBJ2-1; D is possibly TRBD2 (6 bases). CDR1 is DFQATT and CDR2 is SNEGSKA in the germline V gene (reference sequence). The CDR3 covers 16 residues. The V end lost 2 bases, the J end lost 14 bases, and 28 bases lay between the germline ends.

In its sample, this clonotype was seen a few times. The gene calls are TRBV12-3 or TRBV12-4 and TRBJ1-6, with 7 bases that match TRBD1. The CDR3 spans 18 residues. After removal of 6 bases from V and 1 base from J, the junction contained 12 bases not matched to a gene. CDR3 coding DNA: TGTGCCAGCAGCCGAACTCGGGACAGTCGGTCCTATAATTCACCCCTCCACTTT. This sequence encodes CASSRTRDSRSYNSPLHF.